A single sample is the source of the 18 T cell receptor beta chains below, sequenced in a study of cytomegalovirus exposure and HLA in healthy donors. The PCR had 60 Vbeta and 13 Jbeta primers. Only in-frame clones appear in the TCRdb table, and some are missing; sequencing was by immunoSEQ multiplex PCR. The data show about 120,000 clones, more than 55% seen once. The sequenced material came from PBMCs. These receptors all come from a young man in good health and CMV-seronegative.

This clone was counted a few times. V gene TRBV19 combines with J gene TRBJ2-2; a possible D gene is TRBD1 (6 bases). The CDR3 is 12 amino acids. Trimming removed 9 bases at V and 5 bases at J, with 10 bases between. Germline V gene sequence: CDR1 LNHDA, CDR2 SQIVND (reference sequence). Here the CDR3 reads CASRGRTGELFF. DNA for the CDR3: TGTGCCAGCAGGGGTCGGACCGGGGAGCTGTTTTTT.

The table lists this clone with a few counts. This chain links TRBV28 with TRBJ1-4, with D maybe TRBD1 (6 bases). Deletions cut 9 bases from V and 5 bases from J, with 16 bases between. Germline V CDR1 and CDR2: MDHEN, SYDVKM. The CDR3 is made up of 14 amino acids. Here the CDR3 reads CASTEGGDNEKLFF. Here the CDR3 DNA reads TGTGCCAGTACCGAGGGGGGGGACAATGAAAAACTGTTTTTT.

This clone was seen only a few times. V and J are TRBV4-3 and TRBJ2-1, with 7 positions matching TRBD2. CDR1 is LGHNA, CDR2 YSLEER, per germline. J lost 3 bases, V lost 0 bases, and 5 bases had no gene match. The CDR3 loop spans 16 amino acids. As DNA, the CDR3 is TGCGCCAGCAGCCAAGATCACCTAGCGGTCTACAATGAGCAGTTCTTC. It codes for CASSQDHLAVYNEQFF.

This clone turned up a few times. The genes are TRBV19 and TRBJ2-1; TRBD2 agrees at 9 bases. The CDR3 loop spans 14 amino acids. Germline CDR1 LNHDA, CDR2 SQIVND (reference sequence). J gave up 7 bases and V 1 base, and 2 bases lay outside the gene matches. In nucleotides, the CDR3 is TGTGCCAGTAGTATAGGGCTAGCGGGAAATGAGCAGTTCTTC. The encoded protein is CASSIGLAGNEQFF.

The rearrangement uses TRBV6-1 and TRBJ2-2; a weak D match, TRBD2 (5 bases). Germline CDR1 reads MNHNS; CDR2 reads SASEGT. This CDR3 is 14 amino acids long. Trimming left V 5 bases short and J 3 bases short, with 10 bases between. CDR3 residues: CASSPGLYTGELFF. DNA for the CDR3: TGTGCCAGCAGTCCGGGGTTATACACCGGGGAGCTGTTTTTT.

V usage is TRBV9 and J usage is TRBJ2-2, with 8 bases identical to TRBD2. Germline CDR1 reads SGDLS; CDR2 reads YYNGEE. V was clipped by 0 bases and J by 4 bases; unmatched bases: 2. CDR3 size: 15 residues. Here the CDR3 reads CASSVAGRGTGELFF. The CDR3 DNA reads TGTGCCAGCAGCGTAGCCGGGAGGGGCACCGGGGAGCTGTTTTTT.

The chain uses TRBV5-8 and TRBJ2-7; 9 nucleotides line up with TRBD1. Germline CDR1 reads SGHTS; CDR2 reads YDEGEE. The CDR3 is made up of 19 amino acids. V was pared by 2 bases and J by 0 bases, with 15 bases of the junction left unmatched. The chain's CDR3 is CASSFVGQGRGGDSYEQYF. The CDR3 nucleotides are TGTGCCAGCAGCTTTGTAGGACAGGGGAGAGGCGGAGACTCCTACGAGCAGTACTTC.

CDR3 bases: TGTGCCAGCAGCGTAGAGGGACTAGCGGGGTATGAGCAGTTCTTC. Its protein product is CASSVEGLAGYEQFF. The V call is TRBV9, the J call TRBJ2-1; TRBD2 matches at 13 bases. The CDR3 has 15 residues. Germline CDR1 and CDR2: SGDLS and YYNGEE. The V segment lost 0 bases and the J segment 8 bases; nucleotides outside the gene matches: 2.

The gene calls are TRBV5-1 and TRBJ1-2; 8 positions match TRBD1. Germline CDR1 reads SGHRS; CDR2 reads YFSETQ. This CDR3 has 14 residues. The ends lost 4 bases at V and 8 bases at J; junction bases unmatched: 10. This CDR3 reads CASSPGDRIRGYTF. The CDR3 DNA reads as TGCGCCAGCAGCCCGGGGGACAGGATTCGCGGCTACACCTTC.

This clone was recorded a few times. The chain combines TRBV6-1 with TRBJ2-7, with D perhaps TRBD1 (6 bases). Germline V gene data show CDR1 as MNHNS and CDR2 as SASEGT. The CDR3 sequence is 13 residues long. V gave up 1 base and J gave up 4 bases, with 8 bases separating them. CDR3 DNA sequence: TGTGCCAGCAGTGAAGAGAGGGGGTACGAGCAGTACTTC. It is translated as CASSEERGYEQYF.

This chain's CDR3 is CASSPGPGTSGRGTYEQYF. In nucleotides, the CDR3 is TGCGCCAGCAGCCCTGGCCCCGGGACTAGCGGGAGGGGAACCTACGAGCAGTACTTC. This sequence joins TRBV5-1 and TRBJ2-7; 16 positions agree with TRBD2. The CDR3 contains 19 residues. Germline trimming cut 4 bases from V and 2 bases from J; bases unmatched to any gene: 12. Germline CDR1 is SGHRS and CDR2 is YFSETQ. Full variable domain (remainder filled in from reference TRBV5-1 and TRBJ2-7): KAGVTQTPRYLIKTRGQQVTLSCSPISGHRSVSWYQQTPGQGLQFLFEYFSETQRNKGNFPGRFSGRQFSNSRSEMNVSTLELGDSALYLCASSPGPGTSGRGTYEQYFGPGTRLTVT.

This clone was seen only a few times. The V call is TRBV6-6, the J call TRBJ2-2; D remains unclear. The CDR3 is 12 residues long. CDR1 MNHNY and CDR2 SVGAGI come from the germline V gene (reference sequence). Between the trimmed V and J ends, which lost 0 bases and 9 bases, there was a span of 5 bases. This chain's CDR3 is CASSYSSWELFF. In DNA form, the CDR3 reads TGTGCCAGCAGTTACTCGAGTTGGGAGCTGTTTTTT.

J is TRBJ1-1 and V is TRBV7-9, with D maybe TRBD1 (6 bases). Looked up from germline, CDR1 is SEHNR and CDR2 is FQNEAQ (reference sequence). The ends were cut back, 5 bases at V and 6 bases at J, with 19 bases in the middle. The CDR3 has 15 residues. DNA for the CDR3: TGTGCCAGCAGCGGAAACACAGGGTCTCTTGCTGAAGCTTTCTTT. This gives the protein CASSGNTGSLAEAFF.

The table lists this clone with a few counts. CDR3 nucleotide sequence: TGTGCCAGCAGCTGGACAGGGATCGGCAGCGGGGAGCTGTTTTTT. Translated, it gives CASSWTGIGSGELFF. The chain is built from TRBV7-9 and TRBJ2-2; TRBD1 matches at 8 bases. The CDR3 contains 15 residues. V dropped 4 bases and J dropped 7; count of bases not matched to a gene: 8. Germline V lookup: CDR1 SEHNR, CDR2 FQNEAQ (reference sequence).

V is TRBV18 and J is TRBJ1-1; D might be TRBD1 (5 bases). This CDR3 spans 17 amino acids. V was cut by 0 bases and J by 5 bases, with 19 bases left in between. Germline assignment: CDR1 KGHSH and CDR2 LQKENI. CDR3 sequence reads: CASSPPGQQGGGTEAFF. The CDR3, as DNA: TGTGCCAGCTCACCACCGGGTCAGCAGGGAGGAGGGACTGAAGCTTTCTTT.

Regarding this clone: This sample also contains other DNA sequences that code for the same CDR3. The chain carries TRBV30 and TRBJ2-5; TRBD2 is a possible D gene (5 bases). Germline CDR1 reads GTSNPN; CDR2 reads SVGIG (reference sequence). The CDR3 spans 14 residues. Trimming stripped 0 bases from V and 5 bases from J, with 13 bases between. CDR3 sequence reads: CAWSVGGPRETQYF. CDR3 nucleotide sequence: TGTGCCTGGAGTGTAGGAGGTCCTCGCGAGACCCAGTACTTC.

This sequence joins TRBV28 and TRBJ1-2, with 7 bases lining up with TRBD1. Trimming took 6 bases from V and 4 from J; bases not matched to a gene: 8. The CDR3 spans 14 residues. From germline, CDR1 is MDHEN and CDR2 SYDVKM. CDR3 bases: TGTGCCAGCAGCGGGGACAGCCCATTCTATGGCTACACCTTC. Amino acid sequence: CASSGDSPFYGYTF.

This chain uses TRBV19 with TRBJ2-6, with 8 bases that match TRBD1. Germline trimming cut 6 bases from V and 4 bases from J; bases unmatched to any gene: 2. CDR1 and CDR2 from the germline V gene are LNHDA and SQIVND (reference sequence). The CDR3 covers 14 residues. The CDR3 DNA sequence: TGTGCCAGTAGGGACAGGGCCGGGGCCAACGTCCTGACTTTC. Protein product: CASRDRAGANVLTF.